Each of the 5 T cell receptor beta chains below was sequenced from the same sample in a study of blood T cells in healthy people across ages. Using a J-beta primer mix together with a sample-barcoded 5' primer, a second PCR was run for 7 to 11 cycles. In TCRdb, the 5' RACE reads were re-called with MiXCR into one record per CDR3 protein. The table has hundreds of thousands of distinct CDR3 sequences, about 30% seen once; the top ten hold 15% to 18%. Sequencing was carried out using blood. These receptors all stem from an elderly woman in good health.

The V gene is TRBV28, the J gene TRBJ1-4; 7 nucleotides agree with TRBD1. Germline values: CDR1 MDHEN, CDR2 SYDVKM. CDR3 length: 16 residues. J was trimmed by 8 bases and V by 3 bases; bases with no gene match: 12. This chain's CDR3 is CASSFYSRQGGEKLFF. The CDR3 DNA is TGTGCCAGCAGTTTCTATTCGAGGCAGGGGGGGGAAAAACTGTTTTTT.

This clonotype was seen at least ten times. CDR3 sequence: CASSYQTGPVTDTQYF. The CDR3 nucleotides are TGTGCCAGCAGCTATCAGACAGGGCCAGTCACAGATACGCAGTATTTT. The rearrangement links TRBV6-1 to TRBJ2-3; TRBD1 agrees at 7 bases. Looked up from germline, CDR1 is MNHNS and CDR2 is SASEGT. There are 16 residues in the CDR3. V lost 6 bases to trimming and J lost 2 bases; unmatched junction nucleotides: 11.

This clonotype has more than one count but fewer than ten. The genes are TRBV7-2 and TRBJ1-5; tentatively, D is TRBD1 (6 bases). This CDR3 is built from 16 residues. Trimming shortened V by 5 bases and J by 6 bases, and 20 bases separated the two germline ends. Germline CDR1 reads SGHTA; CDR2 reads FQGNSA. The chain's CDR3 is CASSPPQGISPQPQHF. The CDR3 bases are TGTGCCAGCAGCCCTCCCCAGGGGATTTCTCCTCAGCCCCAGCATTTT. Supplemented by reference TRBV7-2 and TRBJ1-5, the full variable domain reads GAGVSQSPSNKVTEKGKDVELRCDPISGHTALYWYRQSLGQGLEFLIYFQGNSAPDKSGLPSDRFSAERTGGSVSTLTIQRTQQEDSAVYLCASSPPQGISPQPQHFGDGTRLSIL.

The chain carries TRBV20-1 and TRBJ2-5; 9 bases match TRBD2. TRBJ2-4 matches the DNA end more closely, so the J call is doubtful. Germline CDR1 is DFQATT and CDR2 is SNEGSKA (reference sequence). CDR3 size: 14 residues. The CDR3 loop is CSGTVAGVQNIQYF. The CDR3 nucleotides are TGCAGTGGGACCGTAGCGGGGGTACAAAACATTCAGTACTTC.

This clonotype was observed at least ten times. The CDR3: CASSPPTYEQYF. The CDR3 DNA is TGTGCCAGCTCTCCCCCCACCTACGAGCAGTACTTC. V is TRBV18 and J is TRBJ2-7; D call uncertain. Trimming pared 6 bases from V and 2 bases from J, leaving 8 bases between. CDR3 length: 12 amino acids. Germline V gives CDR1 KGHSH, CDR2 LQKENI.